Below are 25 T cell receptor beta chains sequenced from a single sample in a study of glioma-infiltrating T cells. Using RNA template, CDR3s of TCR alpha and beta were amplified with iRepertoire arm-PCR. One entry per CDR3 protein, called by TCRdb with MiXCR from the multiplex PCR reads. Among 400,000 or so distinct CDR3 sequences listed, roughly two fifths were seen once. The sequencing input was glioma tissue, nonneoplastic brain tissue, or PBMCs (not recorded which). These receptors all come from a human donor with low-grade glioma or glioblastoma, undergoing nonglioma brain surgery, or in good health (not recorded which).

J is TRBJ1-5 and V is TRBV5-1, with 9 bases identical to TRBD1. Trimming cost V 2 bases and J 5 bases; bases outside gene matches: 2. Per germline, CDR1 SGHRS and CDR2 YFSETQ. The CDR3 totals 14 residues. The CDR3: CASSLRTGDQPQHF. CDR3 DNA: TGCGCCAGCAGCTTAAGGACAGGGGATCAGCCCCAGCATTTT.

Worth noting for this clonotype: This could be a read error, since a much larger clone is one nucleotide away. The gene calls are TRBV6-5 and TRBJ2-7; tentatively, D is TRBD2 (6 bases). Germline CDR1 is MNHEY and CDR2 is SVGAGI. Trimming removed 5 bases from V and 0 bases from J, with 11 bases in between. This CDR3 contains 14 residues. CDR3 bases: TGTGCCAGCAGTACCGGGACTTACTCCTACGAGCAGTACTTC. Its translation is CASSTGTYSYEQYF.

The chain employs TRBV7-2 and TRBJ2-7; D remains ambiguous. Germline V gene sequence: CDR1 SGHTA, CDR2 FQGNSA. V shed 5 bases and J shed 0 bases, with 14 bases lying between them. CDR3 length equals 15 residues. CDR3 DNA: TGTGCCAGCAGCCGGCTAGAGAACCCCTCCTACGAGCAGTACTTC. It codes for CASSRLENPSYEQYF.

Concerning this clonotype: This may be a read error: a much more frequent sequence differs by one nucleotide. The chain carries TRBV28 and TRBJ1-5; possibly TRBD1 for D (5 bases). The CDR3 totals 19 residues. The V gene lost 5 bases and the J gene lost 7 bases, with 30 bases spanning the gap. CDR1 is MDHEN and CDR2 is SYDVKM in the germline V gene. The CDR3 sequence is CASSPRIRSGIHRRQPQHF. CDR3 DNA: TGTGCCAGCAGTCCCCGGATTCGCTCAGGGATCCACAGGAGGCAGCCCCAGCATTTT.

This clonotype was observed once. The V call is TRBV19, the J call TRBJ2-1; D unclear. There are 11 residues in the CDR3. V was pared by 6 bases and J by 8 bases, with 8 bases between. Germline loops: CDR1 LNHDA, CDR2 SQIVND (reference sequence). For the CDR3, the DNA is TGTGCCAGTAGGACCTTGTATGAGCAGTTCTTC. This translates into CASRTLYEQFF.

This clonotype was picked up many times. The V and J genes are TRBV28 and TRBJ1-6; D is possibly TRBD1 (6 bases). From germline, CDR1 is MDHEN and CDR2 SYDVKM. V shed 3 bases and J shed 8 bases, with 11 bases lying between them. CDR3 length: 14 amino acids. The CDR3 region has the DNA TGTGCCAGCAGTTTTCCAGGGGTAGATTCACCCCTCCACTTT. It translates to CASSFPGVDSPLHF. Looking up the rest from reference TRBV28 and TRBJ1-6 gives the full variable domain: DVKVTQSSRYLVKRTGEKVFLECVQDMDHENMFWYRQDPGLGLRLIYFSYDVKMKEKGDIPEGYSVSREKKERFSLILESASTNQTSMYLCASSFPGVDSPLHFGNGTRLTVT.

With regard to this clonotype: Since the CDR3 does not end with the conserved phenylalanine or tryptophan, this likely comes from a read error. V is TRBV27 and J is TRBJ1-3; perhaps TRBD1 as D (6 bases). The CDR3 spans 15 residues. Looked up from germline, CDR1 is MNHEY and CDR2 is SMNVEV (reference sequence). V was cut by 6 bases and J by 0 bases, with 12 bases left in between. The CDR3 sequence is CASSPDRSSGNTIYL. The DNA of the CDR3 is TGTGCCAGCAGCCCCGACAGGAGCTCTGGAAACACCATATATTTA.

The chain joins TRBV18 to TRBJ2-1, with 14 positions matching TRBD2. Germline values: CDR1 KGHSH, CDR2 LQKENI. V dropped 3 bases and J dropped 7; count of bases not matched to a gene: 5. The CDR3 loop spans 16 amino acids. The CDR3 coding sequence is TGTGCCAGCTCACCGGGGACTAGCGGGAGCAATAATGAGCAGTTCTTC. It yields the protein CASSPGTSGSNNEQFF.

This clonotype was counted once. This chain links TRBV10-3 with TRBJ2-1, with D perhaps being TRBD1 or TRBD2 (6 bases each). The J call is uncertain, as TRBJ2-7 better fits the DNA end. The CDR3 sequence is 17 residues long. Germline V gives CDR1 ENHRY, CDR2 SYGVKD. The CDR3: CAPSPGVAGKSSYEQYF. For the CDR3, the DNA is TGTGCCCCCTCCCCAGGGGTTGCGGGAAAGAGCTCCTACGAGCAGTACTTC.

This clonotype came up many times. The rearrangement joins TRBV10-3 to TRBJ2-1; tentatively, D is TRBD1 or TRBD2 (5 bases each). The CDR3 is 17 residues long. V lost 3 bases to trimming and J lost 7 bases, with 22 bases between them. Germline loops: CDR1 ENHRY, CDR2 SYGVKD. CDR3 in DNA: TGTGCCATCAGTGATGATGGGGGTTCTAGATGGTGGAATGAGCAGTTCTTC. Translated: CAISDDGGSRWWNEQFF.

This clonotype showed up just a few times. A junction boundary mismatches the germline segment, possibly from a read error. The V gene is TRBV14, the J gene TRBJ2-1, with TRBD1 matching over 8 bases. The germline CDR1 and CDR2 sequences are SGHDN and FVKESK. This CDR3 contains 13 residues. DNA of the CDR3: TGTGCCAGCAGCCAAGATTGGACAGGGTCCTTGGTCTTC. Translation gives CASSQDWTGSLVF.

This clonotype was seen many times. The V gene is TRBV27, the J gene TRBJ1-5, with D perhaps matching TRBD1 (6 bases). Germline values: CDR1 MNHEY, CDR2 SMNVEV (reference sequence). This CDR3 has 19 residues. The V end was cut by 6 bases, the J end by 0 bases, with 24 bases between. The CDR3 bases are TGTGCCAGCAGCCCCCTCAAGGCCCGGACAGACAATAGCAATCAGCCCCAGCATTTT. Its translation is CASSPLKARTDNSNQPQHF.

The CDR3 nucleotides read TGCGCCAGCAACAAAGCCGGGGGTACGTCTGGCACAGATACGCAGTATTTT. The encoded protein is CASNKAGGTSGTDTQYF. V is TRBV4-1 and J is TRBJ2-3, with D maybe TRBD2 (6 bases). Germline V gene lookup returns CDR1 MGHRA and CDR2 YSYEKL. CDR3 length: 17 residues. V was shortened by 7 bases and J by 1 base, with 21 bases between the two germline ends.

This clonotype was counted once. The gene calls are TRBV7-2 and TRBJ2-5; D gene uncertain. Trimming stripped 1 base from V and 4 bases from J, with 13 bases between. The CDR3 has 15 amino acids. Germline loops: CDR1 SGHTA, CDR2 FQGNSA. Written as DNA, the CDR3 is TGTGCCAGCAGCTTAGGTCCAACAAGGTTAGAGACCCAGTACTTC. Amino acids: CASSLGPTRLETQYF.

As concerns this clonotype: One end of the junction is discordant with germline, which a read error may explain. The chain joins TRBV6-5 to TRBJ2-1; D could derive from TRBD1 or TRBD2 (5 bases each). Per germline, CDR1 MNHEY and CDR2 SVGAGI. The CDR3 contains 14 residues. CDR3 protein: CAGSWGYGYNEQFF. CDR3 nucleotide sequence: TGTGCCGGCAGTTGGGGGTACGGCTACAATGAGCAGTTCTTC.

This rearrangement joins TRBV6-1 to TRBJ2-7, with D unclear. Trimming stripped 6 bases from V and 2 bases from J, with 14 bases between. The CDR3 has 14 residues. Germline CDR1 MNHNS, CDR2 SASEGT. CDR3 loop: CASSSRRAPYEQYF. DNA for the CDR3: TGTGCCAGCAGCTCCCGCCGGGCTCCCTACGAGCAGTACTTC.

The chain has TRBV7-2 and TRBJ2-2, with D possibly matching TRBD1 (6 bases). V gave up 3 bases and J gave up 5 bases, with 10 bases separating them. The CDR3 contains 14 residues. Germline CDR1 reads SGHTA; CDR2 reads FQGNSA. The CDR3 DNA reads TGTGCCAGCAGCTTGCAGGGGAAGACCGGGGAGCTGTTTTTT. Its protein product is CASSLQGKTGELFF.

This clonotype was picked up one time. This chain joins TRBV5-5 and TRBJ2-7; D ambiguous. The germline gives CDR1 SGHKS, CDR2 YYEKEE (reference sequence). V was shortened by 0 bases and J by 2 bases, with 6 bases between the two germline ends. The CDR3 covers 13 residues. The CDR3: CASSLVFPYEQYF. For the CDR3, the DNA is TGTGCCAGCAGCTTGGTTTTTCCCTACGAGCAGTACTTC. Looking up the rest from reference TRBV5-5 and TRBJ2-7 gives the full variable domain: DAGVTQSPTHLIKTRGQQVTLRCSPISGHKSVSWYQQVLGQGPQFIFQYYEKEERGRGNFPDRFSARQFPNYSSELNVNALLLGDSALYLCASSLVFPYEQYFGPGTRLTVT.

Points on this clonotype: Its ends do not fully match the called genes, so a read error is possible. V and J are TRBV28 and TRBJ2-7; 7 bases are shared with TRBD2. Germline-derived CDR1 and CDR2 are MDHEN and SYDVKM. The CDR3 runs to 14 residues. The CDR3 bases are TGTGCCGGCAGTTTGCAGTGGGAGGGATTGGAGCAGTACTTC. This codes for CAGSLQWEGLEQYF.

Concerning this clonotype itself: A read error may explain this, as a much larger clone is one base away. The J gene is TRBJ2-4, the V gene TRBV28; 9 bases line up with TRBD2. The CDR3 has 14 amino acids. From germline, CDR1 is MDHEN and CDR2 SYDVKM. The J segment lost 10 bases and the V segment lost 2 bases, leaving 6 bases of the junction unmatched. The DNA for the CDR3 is TGTGCCAGCAGTTTAGCAGCGGGAGGAGGTATTCAGTACTTC. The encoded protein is CASSLAAGGGIQYF.

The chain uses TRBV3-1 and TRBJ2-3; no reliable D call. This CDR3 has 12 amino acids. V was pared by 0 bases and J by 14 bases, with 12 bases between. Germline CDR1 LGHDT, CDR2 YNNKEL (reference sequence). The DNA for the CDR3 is TGTGCCAGCAGCCAAGATACCCGCCCGTTGTATTTT. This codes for CASSQDTRPLYF.

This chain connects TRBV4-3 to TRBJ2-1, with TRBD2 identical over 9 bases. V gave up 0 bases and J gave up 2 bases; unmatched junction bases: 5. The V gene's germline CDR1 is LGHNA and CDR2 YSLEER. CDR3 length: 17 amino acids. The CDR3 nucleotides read TGCGCCAGCAGCCAAGATAGGCCTAGCGGGGCCTACAATGAGCAGTTCTTC. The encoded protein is CASSQDRPSGAYNEQFF.

CDR3 residues: CASTPILLRNEQFF. CDR3 in DNA: TGTGCCAGCACCCCCATACTCCTGAGGAATGAGCAGTTCTTC. The gene calls are TRBV6-1 and TRBJ2-1; D ambiguous. V was shortened by 7 bases and J by 7 bases, with 17 bases between the two germline ends. Germline-derived CDR1 and CDR2 are MNHNS and SASEGT. CDR3 length equals 14 residues.

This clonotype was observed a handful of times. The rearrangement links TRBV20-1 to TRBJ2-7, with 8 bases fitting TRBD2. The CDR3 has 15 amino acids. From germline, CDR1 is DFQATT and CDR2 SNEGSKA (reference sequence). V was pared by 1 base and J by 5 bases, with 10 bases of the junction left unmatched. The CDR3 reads CSARVSSGPGDEQYF. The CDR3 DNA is TGCAGTGCTAGAGTGTCTAGCGGGCCTGGAGACGAGCAGTACTTC.

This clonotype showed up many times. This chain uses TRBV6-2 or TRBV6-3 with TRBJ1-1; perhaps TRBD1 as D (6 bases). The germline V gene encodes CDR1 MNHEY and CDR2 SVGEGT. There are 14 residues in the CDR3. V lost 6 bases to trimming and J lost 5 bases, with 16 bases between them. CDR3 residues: CASRPDSWDTEAFF. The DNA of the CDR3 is TGTGCCAGCAGGCCGGACAGTTGGGATACTGAAGCTTTCTTT.